The TCR beta chain under discussion was sequenced for a study of blood T cell repertoires in COVID-19. Looking at the study overall: Acute and convalescent COVID-19 samples came from the United States, Italy and Spain. PBMCs, B-cell-depleted T cells, or T cells provided the cDNA or gDNA that made up the material.

The germline V and J ends were trimmed by 6 bases and 0 bases, with 21 bases remaining between them. Germline loops: CDR1 LNHDA, CDR2 SQIVND (reference sequence). The CDR3 runs to 17 residues. The authors' processing: Nucleated cell number was recorded as an estimate derived from reference gene primer amplification. The data were produced by immunoSEQ multiplex PCR, yet TCRdb's version contains in-frame clones alone and is incomplete. That table is the source of V, J and clone size, and D and trimming were worked out from the DNA. Of more than 85,000 clones listed, 75% to 85% are singletons. The chain has TRBV19 and TRBJ2-7, with D possibly TRBD2 on 6 matching bases. The specimen sequenced was peripheral blood. This receptor was identified in a man aged 65-85 years with acute or convalescent COVID-19. The CDR3 sequence: CASRRRDSHTSSYEQYF. In DNA, the CDR3 is TGTGCCAGTAGGCGCCGGGACTCCCATACAAGCTCCTACGAGCAGTACTTC.